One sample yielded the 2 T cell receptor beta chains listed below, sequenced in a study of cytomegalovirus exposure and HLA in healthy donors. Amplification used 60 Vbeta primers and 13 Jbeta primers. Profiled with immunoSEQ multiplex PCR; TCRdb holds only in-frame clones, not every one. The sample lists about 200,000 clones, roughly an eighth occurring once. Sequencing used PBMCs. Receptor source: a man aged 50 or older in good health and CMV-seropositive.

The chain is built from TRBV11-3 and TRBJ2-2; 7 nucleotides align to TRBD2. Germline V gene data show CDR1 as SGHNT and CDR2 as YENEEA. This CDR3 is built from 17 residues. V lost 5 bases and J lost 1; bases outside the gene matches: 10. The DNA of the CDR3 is TGTGCCAGCAGCCCACGGCGGGAGCGGGGGAACACCGGGGAGCTGTTTTTT. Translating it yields CASSPRRERGNTGELFF.

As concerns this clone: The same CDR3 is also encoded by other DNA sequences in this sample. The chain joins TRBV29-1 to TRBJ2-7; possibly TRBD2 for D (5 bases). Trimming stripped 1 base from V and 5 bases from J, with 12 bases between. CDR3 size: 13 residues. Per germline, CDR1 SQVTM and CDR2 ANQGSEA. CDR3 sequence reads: CSVEVGGIHEQYF. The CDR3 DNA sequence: TGCAGCGTTGAAGTAGGAGGAATCCACGAGCAGTACTTC.